This T cell receptor beta chain was captured in a study of blood T cell repertoires in COVID-19. The Seattle site enrolled patients during active infection and followed them longitudinally. The CDR3 spans 12 residues. Germline V gene lookup returns CDR1 LNHDA and CDR2 SQIVND (reference sequence). V gave up 6 bases and J gave up 5 bases, with 7 bases separating them. Sequencing used immunoSEQ multiplex PCR; TCRdb keeps in-frame clones, though not all of them. The table has about 170,000 clones, around four fifths seen once. The V and J genes are TRBV19 and TRBJ2-2, with D uncertain. Sequenced: peripheral blood. The TCR comes from a woman aged 70-85 years with COVID-19, enrolled during active disease. CDR3 amino acids: CASSVSTGELFF. The CDR3, as DNA: TGTGCCAGTAGCGTTTCGACCGGGGAGCTGTTTTTT.